This is a list of T cell receptor beta chains from one sample in a study of cytomegalovirus exposure and HLA in healthy donors. Measured with immunoSEQ multiplex PCR; TCRdb has only the in-frame clones, and not every one. This sample has over 150,000 clones, with around 79% found just once. The sequencing input was PBMCs. Every receptor here comes from a young man in good health and CMV-seropositive. Both conserved end residues are part of each CDR3. D genes are given only for firm matches. Only some rows state a clone size, as once, few, many or a class for expanded clones.

>TRBJ1-3|TRBV28|-|-
CASTYSSGNTIYF
TGTGCCAGCACCTATAGCTCTGGAAACACCATATATTTT
>TRBJ2-1|TRBV5-1|TRBD1|-
CASSLGSGQSYNEQFF
TGCGCCAGCAGCTTGGGGTCGGGACAGTCCTACAATGAGCAGTTCTTC
>TRBJ1-2|TRBV10-3|TRBD1|-
CATGGGTLRGYTF
TGTGCCACAGGGGGTGGGACGCTCCGTGGCTACACCTTC
>TRBJ2-7|TRBV7-2|-|-
CASSLEGTVSEQYF
TGTGCCAGCAGCTTAGAGGGGACTGTCAGCGAGCAGTACTTC
>TRBJ1-5|TRBV6-4|-|-
CASSREWGNQPQHF
TGTGCCAGCAGTAGGGAGTGGGGCAATCAGCCCCAGCATTTT
>TRBJ2-7|TRBV29-1|TRBD1|-
CSVVGQGARNEQYF
TGCAGCGTTGTCGGGCAGGGGGCGCGGAACGAGCAGTACTTC
>TRBJ1-2|TRBV9|-|-
CASSVADTYYGYTF
TGTGCCAGCAGCGTAGCTGACACCTACTATGGCTACACCTTC
>TRBJ2-1|TRBV28|-|-
CASSSIGQIYNEQFF
TGTGCCAGCAGTTCCATCGGACAGATCTACAATGAGCAGTTCTTC
>TRBJ2-1|TRBV7-3|-|few
CASSLTSLRGGNEQFF
TGTGCCAGCAGCTTAACATCATTAAGAGGGGGCAATGAGCAGTTCTTC
>TRBJ2-3|TRBV7-9|TRBD2|-
CASSRYSGGAIDTQYF
TGTGCCAGCAGCCGATACAGCGGGGGGGCAATAGATACGCAGTATTTT
>TRBJ2-5|TRBV5-6|TRBD1|-
CASSPTGVRETQYF
TGTGCCAGCAGCCCGACAGGGGTCAGGGAGACCCAGTACTTC
>TRBJ2-2|TRBV4-1|-|-
CASSPRGDTGELFF
TGCGCCAGCAGCCCCAGGGGGGACACCGGGGAGCTGTTTTTT
>TRBJ2-5|TRBV30|TRBD2|-
CAWNSGSYERETQYF
TGTGCCTGGAATAGCGGGAGTTATGAGAGGGAGACCCAGTACTTC
>TRBJ2-1|TRBV4-1|-|-
CASSQASENSYNEQFF
TGCGCCAGCAGCCAAGCTAGCGAAAACTCCTACAATGAGCAGTTCTTC
>TRBJ2-2|TRBV7-9|-|-
CASSPWDTRITGELFF
TGTGCCAGCAGCCCATGGGACACGAGGATCACCGGGGAGCTGTTTTTT
>TRBJ2-7|TRBV30|-|few
CAWSVGGSYEQYF
TGTGCCTGGAGTGTCGGGGGTTCCTACGAGCAGTACTTC
>TRBJ2-5|TRBV28|-|-
CASSLLAEDQETQYF
TGTGCCAGCAGTTTGTTAGCGGAGGATCAAGAGACCCAGTACTTC
>TRBJ2-7|TRBV14|TRBD1|-
CASSPGTVNEQYF
TGTGCCAGCAGCCCCGGGACAGTCAACGAGCAGTACTTC
>TRBJ2-2|TRBV5-8|TRBD2|-
CASSAGLAVPNTGELFF
TGTGCCAGCAGCGCCGGACTAGCGGTACCGAACACCGGGGAGCTGTTTTTT
>TRBJ2-3|TRBV7-8|-|-
CASSSLVGGLRTDTQYF
TGTGCCAGCAGCTCCCTAGTGGGGGGGCTAAGGACAGATACGCAGTATTTT
>TRBJ2-6|TRBV5-1|TRBD1|-
CASSLAGGNSGANVLTF
TGCGCCAGCAGCTTGGCAGGGGGCAATTCTGGGGCCAACGTCCTGACTTTC
>TRBJ2-5|TRBV7-7|-|-
CASSLGGTFQETQYF
TGTGCTAGCAGCTTAGGGGGGACATTCCAAGAGACCCAGTACTTC
>TRBJ2-2|TRBV9|TRBD2|-
CASSVDRLAPGELFF
TGTGCCAGCAGCGTAGATCGACTAGCCCCCGGGGAGCTGTTTTTT
>TRBJ1-5|TRBV19|-|once
CASSIENGPAPQHF
TGTGCCAGTAGTATCGAAAACGGTCCTGCGCCCCAGCATTTT
>TRBJ2-7|TRBV20-1|-|-
CSASEETLERF
TGCAGTGCTAGCGAAGAAACTCTAGAAAGATTC
>TRBJ2-1|TRBV7-7|TRBD2|-
CASSLGTSGTDEQFF
TGTGCTAGCAGCCTAGGGACTAGCGGGACGGATGAGCAGTTCTTC
>TRBJ2-5|TRBV28|-|-
CASSSPGEETQYF
TGTGCCAGCAGTTCACCAGGGGAAGAGACCCAGTACTTC
>TRBJ2-1|TRBV5-1|TRBD2|few
CASSLGRFSGGRNEQFF
TGCGCCAGCAGCTTGGGACGATTTAGCGGGGGGCGCAATGAGCAGTTCTTC
>TRBJ1-4|TRBV11-2|TRBD1|-
CASSARDRGLSTNEKLFF
TGTGCCAGCAGCGCCCGGGACAGGGGGCTTTCAACTAATGAAAAACTGTTTTTT
>TRBJ2-5|TRBV6-5|-|-
CASTQLGHGETQYF
TGTGCCAGCACCCAGTTGGGACACGGAGAGACCCAGTACTTC
>TRBJ2-7|TRBV5-1|TRBD1|-
CASSWDRAGEQYF
TGCGCCAGCAGCTGGGACAGGGCCGGCGAGCAGTACTTC
>TRBJ2-3|TRBV5-6|TRBD1|-
CASSLPGGEDTQYF
TGTGCCAGCAGCTTGCCAGGGGGCGAAGATACGCAGTATTTT
>TRBJ2-2|TRBV11-3|TRBD1|-
CASSPTGAANTGELFF
TGTGCCAGCAGTCCTACAGGGGCCGCGAACACCGGGGAGCTGTTTTTT
>TRBJ2-1|TRBV9|-|-
CASSETLSYNEQFF
TGTGCTAGCTCCGAGACTCTCTCCTACAATGAGCAGTTCTTC
>TRBJ2-2|TRBV25-1|-|few
CASRRGDNPNGELFF
TGTGCCAGCCGGCGGGGAGACAATCCGAACGGGGAGCTGTTTTTT
>TRBJ2-7|TRBV6-5|-|-
CASTQGYEQYF
TGTGCCAGCACGCAGGGTTACGAGCAGTACTTC
>TRBJ2-1|TRBV5-4|-|-
CASSFGSYNEQFF
TGTGCCAGCAGCTTCGGCTCCTACAATGAGCAGTTCTTC
>TRBJ1-2|TRBV15|-|-
CATSRDGDIHGYTF
TGTGCCACCAGCAGAGATGGGGACATCCATGGCTACACCTTC
>TRBJ1-3|TRBV6-6|-|-
CASRYSGNTIYF
TGTGCCAGCAGGTACTCTGGAAACACCATATATTTT
>TRBJ1-5|TRBV7-2|-|-
CASSLEQIQPQHF
TGTGCCAGCAGCTTAGAACAAATCCAGCCCCAGCATTTT
>TRBJ1-3|TRBV6-5|-|-
CASSYSRGGAGNTIYF
TGTGCCAGCAGTTACTCGAGAGGGGGAGCTGGAAACACCATATATTTT
>TRBJ1-2|TRBV27|TRBD1|-
CASSESGTGPNYGYTF
TGTGCCAGCAGTGAGTCGGGGACAGGGCCTAACTATGGCTACACCTTC
>TRBJ1-6|TRBV19|-|-
CASSPGQYYNSPLHF
TGTGCCAGTAGTCCAGGACAGTACTATAATTCACCCCTCCACTTT
>TRBJ2-5|TRBV2|TRBD2|-
CASTGRGGQETQYF
TGTGCCAGCACGGGCCGGGGGGGACAAGAGACCCAGTACTTC
>TRBJ2-7|TRBV9|TRBD1|once
CASSASGTAYEQYF
TGTGCCAGCAGCGCCTCCGGGACAGCCTACGAGCAGTACTTC
>TRBJ2-3|TRBV5-6|TRBD2|-
CASSLGLAGGDTQYF
TGTGCCAGCAGCTTGGGCCTAGCGGGAGGAGATACGCAGTATTTT
>TRBJ2-7|TRBV19|-|-
CASSPRSFSYEQYF
TGTGCCAGTAGTCCCCGGTCCTTCTCCTACGAGCAGTACTTC
>TRBJ2-7|TRBV14|TRBD1|few
CASSHKSGGPTYEQYF
TGTGCCAGCAGCCATAAGTCAGGGGGCCCTACCTACGAGCAGTACTTC
>TRBJ2-7|TRBV5-4|-|-
CASSYGQSYEQYF
TGTGCCAGCAGTTACGGACAATCCTACGAGCAGTACTTC